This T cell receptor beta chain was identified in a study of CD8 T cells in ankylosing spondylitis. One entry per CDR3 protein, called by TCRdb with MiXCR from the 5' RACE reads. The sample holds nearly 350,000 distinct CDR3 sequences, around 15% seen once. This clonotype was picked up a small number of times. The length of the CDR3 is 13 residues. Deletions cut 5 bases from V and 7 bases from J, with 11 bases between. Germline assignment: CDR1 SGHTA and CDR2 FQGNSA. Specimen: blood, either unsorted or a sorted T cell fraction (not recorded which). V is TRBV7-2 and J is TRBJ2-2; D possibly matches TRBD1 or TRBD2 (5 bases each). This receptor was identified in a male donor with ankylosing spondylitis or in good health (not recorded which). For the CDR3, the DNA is TGTGCCAGCAGCGAGGGGTGGGTCGGGGAGCTGTTTTTT. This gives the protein CASSEGWVGELFF.